The rows below give T cell receptor beta chains drawn from one sample of a study of somatic mutations in cytotoxic T cells in rheumatoid arthritis. Sequencing was performed with immunoSEQ multiplex PCR; in TCRdb, only in-frame clones are kept and a portion is missing. The data hold tens of thousands of clones, with 75% to 80% observed a single time. The source material was CD8+ T cells sorted from blood. The receptors stem from an adult with rheumatoid arthritis. CDR3s include the opening cysteine and the closing phenylalanine or tryptophan. D genes are given only for firm matches. Clone size is shown for a subset of rows, as once, few, many or a class of expanded clone.

D	size	V	J	DNA	CDR3
-	-	TRBV4-1	TRBJ1-1	TGCGCCAGCAGCCAAGCACCTTTACCGTCAGACCTAACTGAAGCTTTCTTT	CASSQAPLPSDLTEAFF
-	few	TRBV2	TRBJ2-7	TGTGCCAGCGGGGCGACCTTCTACGAGCAGTACTTC	CASGATFYEQYF
-	few	TRBV4-1	TRBJ1-5	TGCGCCAGCAGCCAAGGGGCCCGGGGGGATCAGCCCCAGCATTTT	CASSQGARGDQPQHF
-	-	TRBV19	TRBJ1-5	TGTGCCACCGGGCCTTGGGGAAATCAGCCCCAGCATTTT	CATGPWGNQPQHF
-	-	TRBV2	TRBJ1-4	TGTGCCAGCCTCCAGGGCACAACTAATGAAAAACTGTTTTTT	CASLQGTTNEKLFF
-	-	TRBV7-2	TRBJ1-2	TGTGCCAGCAGTCTCCCTCCATCTTCCACCGCTAACTATGGCTACACCTTC	CASSLPPSSTANYGYTF
TRBD2	-	TRBV4-3	TRBJ2-3	TGCGCCAGCAGGATGAGACTAGCGGGGGGCACAGATACGCAGTATTTT	CASRMRLAGGTDTQYF
-	-	TRBV4-1	TRBJ2-6	TGCGCCAGCAGCCAAGAAGGGTCTGGGGCCAACGTCCTGACTTTC	CASSQEGSGANVLTF
-	once	TRBV2	TRBJ1-5	TGTGCCAGCAGTGATTTGCGCAGGGTACGTCAGCCCCAGCATTTT	CASSDLRRVRQPQHF
-	-	TRBV5-6	TRBJ2-7	TGTGCCAGCAGCCTCCTTAGGGACATCTCCTACGAGCAGTACTTC	CASSLLRDISYEQYF
TRBD1	-	TRBV29-1	TRBJ1-1	TGCAGCGTCGCGTGGGACAGGCCTTTGGGGATTGAAGCTTTCTTT	CSVAWDRPLGIEAFF
-	-	TRBV29-1	TRBJ2-3	TGCAGCCGTTTGGGAGATACGCAGTATTTT	CSRLGDTQYF
-	-	TRBV7-9	TRBJ2-1	TGTGCCAGCAGCTCAGCAAATGAGCAGTTCTTC	CASSSANEQFF
TRBD1	-	TRBV6-1	TRBJ1-2	TGTGCCAGCAGTGCGACAGGGAACTCCTATGGCTACACCTTC	CASSATGNSYGYTF
-	once	TRBV11-3	TRBJ2-3	TGTGCCAGCAGCTTAAGGGCAAGGGATACAGATACGCAGTATTTT	CASSLRARDTDTQYF
-	few	TRBV4-2	TRBJ1-1	TGTGCCAGCAGCCCGAAGGACATGAACACTGAAGCTTTCTTT	CASSPKDMNTEAFF